This T cell receptor beta chain derives from a study of control samples from healthy donors and cancer patients. Produced via immunoSEQ multiplex PCR; TCRdb's table is partial and in-frame only. The sample yields about 150,000 clones, under 90% seen once. Germline CDR1 reads SEHNR; CDR2 reads FQNEAQ (reference sequence). V was shortened by 3 bases and J by 8 bases, with 22 bases between the two germline ends. There are 16 residues in the CDR3. This clone was detected only once. The sample consisted of blood. V is TRBV7-9 and J is TRBJ1-2; D gene unclear. The sequence was collected from a man between 25 and 39 years old in good health. CDR3 amino acids: CASSLRSAPLDEGYTF. CDR3 nucleotide sequence: TGTGCCAGCAGCTTGAGGTCAGCCCCCTTGGACGAGGGCTACACCTTC.